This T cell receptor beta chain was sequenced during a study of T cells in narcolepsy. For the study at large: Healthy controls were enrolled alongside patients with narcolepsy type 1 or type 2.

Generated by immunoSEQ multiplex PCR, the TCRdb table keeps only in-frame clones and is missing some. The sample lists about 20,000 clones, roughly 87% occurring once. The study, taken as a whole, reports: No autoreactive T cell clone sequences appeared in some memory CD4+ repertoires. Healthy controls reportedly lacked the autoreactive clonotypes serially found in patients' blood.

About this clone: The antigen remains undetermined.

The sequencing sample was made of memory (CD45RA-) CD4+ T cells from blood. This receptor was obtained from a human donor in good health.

In DNA, the CDR3 is TGTGCCAGCAGAGATAGGGCCAGTTACACTGAAGCTTTCTTT. Protein: CASRDRASYTEAFF. This chain uses TRBV6-1 with TRBJ1-1; D is ambiguous. The germline V and J ends were trimmed by 6 bases and 3 bases, with 14 bases remaining between them. Germline lookup yields CDR1 MNHNS and CDR2 SASEGT. This CDR3 region has 14 residues.